This is a list of T cell receptor beta chains from one sample in a study of T and B cells in COVID-19 patients. TCRdb reprocessed the multiplex PCR reads via MiXCR and lists one record per CDR3 protein. Here the sample spans 9,000 to 13,000 distinct CDR3 sequences, around 33% being singletons. Sequencing used blood. Receptor source: a human donor with active COVID-19. Each CDR3 is given with its conserved first and last residue. The D gene is left open where the match is weak. Clone sizes are given selectively: once, few, many, or a class where the clone is expanded.

>TRBJ1-1|.|TRBV6-1|.
CASIYGTKNTEAFF
TGTGCCAGCATATACGGGACGAAGAACACTGAAGCTTTCTTT
>TRBJ1-2|.|TRBV5-6|TRBD1
CASSSGQGANYGYTF
TGTGCCAGCAGCTCCGGACAGGGAGCTAACTATGGCTACACCTTC
>TRBJ1-1|.|TRBV18|.
CASSPPGMQGMGTEAFF
TGTGCCAGCTCACCACCGGGAATGCAGGGGATGGGGACTGAAGCTTTCTTT
>TRBJ2-7|.|TRBV6-5|TRBD2
CASSAGGWYEQYF
TGTGCCAGCAGCGCGGGGGGGTGGTACGAGCAGTACTTC
>TRBJ2-5|few|TRBV6-1|.
CASRGVSQQTQYF
TGTGCCAGCAGGGGGGTGAGTCAGCAGACCCAGTACTTC
>TRBJ2-1|once|TRBV2|.
CASSERLASEQFF
TGTGCCAGCAGTGAACGGCTAGCGAGTGAGCAGTTCTTC
>TRBJ2-7|.|TRBV7-4|.
CASSPTSRRNSYEQYF
TGTGCCAGCAGCCCCACCTCCCGACGGAACTCCTACGAGCAGTACTTC
>TRBJ1-5|few|TRBV12-3/TRBV12-4|.
CASSLRSTSSNQPQHF
TGTGCCAGCAGTTTACGGTCGACAAGCAGCAATCAGCCCCAGCATTTT
>TRBJ2-6|.|TRBV4-3|TRBD2
CASSTTSIAGGPGGANVLTF
TGTGCCAGCAGCACGACCTCCATAGCGGGGGGGCCTGGTGGGGCCAACGTCCTGACTTTC
>TRBJ2-3|few|TRBV20-1|TRBD2
CSARDERGRQLTDTQYF
TGCAGTGCTAGAGATGAGCGGGGGCGGCAACTCACAGATACGCAGTATTTT
>TRBJ2-3|.|TRBV5-1|.
CASSLDRTTDTQYF
TGCGCCAGCAGCTTGGACAGAACCACAGATACGCAGTATTTT